This T cell receptor (beta chain) was sequenced during a study of human T cells and chemical hapten exposure. Study-wide background: Small volume differences among pooled libraries mainly caused per-sample TCR yield variation.

General study points: Following DPC sensitization, TCRs present above 1 in 1000 frequency showed no change.

The CDR3 has 11 amino acids. Trimming left V 4 bases short and J 2 bases short, with 3 bases between. CDR1 is SGHNT and CDR2 is YYREEE in the germline V gene (reference sequence). Time point reported: pre-sensitization, week 0. Specified treatment: therapeutic diphenylcyclopropenone sensitization with weekly scalp DPC. Alopecia patients deemed DPC-suitable, aged 18 to 70, excluding pregnancy. TCRdb re-derived calls from the RACE reads in MiXCR, one entry per CDR3 protein. The table lists about 64,000 distinct CDR3 sequences, 10% to 12% of them singletons. This clonotype was observed many times. Its cognate antigen is unknown.

The V call is TRBV5-4, the J call TRBJ1-1; D gene uncertain. Sequences were derived from whole blood, sampled in connection with sensitization to the hapten diphenylcyclopropenone (DPC). The receptor was derived from a woman in her 40s with alopecia areata. Some clones in this sample may be carry-over from other donors' samples. The CDR3: CASSINTEAFF. In nucleotides, the CDR3 is TGTGCCAGCAGCATCAACACTGAAGCTTTCTTT.